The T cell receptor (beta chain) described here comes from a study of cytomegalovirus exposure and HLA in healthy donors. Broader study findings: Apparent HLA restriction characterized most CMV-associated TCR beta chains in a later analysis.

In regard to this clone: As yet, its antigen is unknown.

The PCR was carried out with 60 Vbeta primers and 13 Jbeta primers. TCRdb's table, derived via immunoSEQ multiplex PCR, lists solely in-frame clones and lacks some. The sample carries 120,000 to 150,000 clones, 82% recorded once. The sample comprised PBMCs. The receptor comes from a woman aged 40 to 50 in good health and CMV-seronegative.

The CDR3 spells CASSFLRVAKNIQYF. CDR3 in DNA: TGTGCCAGCAGTTTCCTCAGGGTGGCAAAAAACATTCAGTACTTC. The chain uses TRBV28 and TRBJ2-4; possible D gene TRBD1, 5 bases. V lost 3 bases and J lost 4, with 13 bases in between. Germline V lookup: CDR1 MDHEN, CDR2 SYDVKM. The CDR3 runs to 15 residues. Combining the CDR3 with reference TRBV28 and TRBJ2-4 gives the whole variable domain DVKVTQSSRYLVKRTGEKVFLECVQDMDHENMFWYRQDPGLGLRLIYFSYDVKMKEKGDIPEGYSVSREKKERFSLILESASTNQTSMYLCASSFLRVAKNIQYFGAGTRLSVL.